This T cell receptor (beta chain) derives from a study of graft-versus-host responses after intestinal transplantation. Across the whole study: Transplants were multivisceral, liver-intestinal, or isolated intestinal. Every recipient underwent anti-thymocyte globulin induction, then tacrolimus and steroids for roughly three years.

Sequenced by immunoSEQ multiplex PCR; TCRdb stores in-frame clones only, minus some. The table includes over 75,000 clones, about 88% detected once. Study outcomes and limitations: Recipient-marrow GvH clones were detected, some having first appeared in ileum or blood. Graft-versus-host to host-versus-graft clonal ratios in allografts were high in patients with graft-donor T cell macrochimerism.

In regard to this clone: Antigen specificity is unknown.

Germline CDR1 is SGHVS and CDR2 is FQNEAQ. The CDR3 covers 16 residues. Trimming cost V 4 bases and J 5 bases; bases outside gene matches: 14. This rearrangement joins TRBV7-8 to TRBJ2-7; 7 bases fit TRBD2. This clonotype was sampled from a human donor who was the organ donor for an intestinal transplant. The sample consisted of unstimulated CD4+ T cells sorted from spleen or lymph node cells, taken before transplant. This CDR3 is CASSSNPGGRRDEQYF. CDR3 DNA: TGTGCCAGCAGCTCAAATCCGGGAGGAAGGAGGGACGAGCAGTACTTC.